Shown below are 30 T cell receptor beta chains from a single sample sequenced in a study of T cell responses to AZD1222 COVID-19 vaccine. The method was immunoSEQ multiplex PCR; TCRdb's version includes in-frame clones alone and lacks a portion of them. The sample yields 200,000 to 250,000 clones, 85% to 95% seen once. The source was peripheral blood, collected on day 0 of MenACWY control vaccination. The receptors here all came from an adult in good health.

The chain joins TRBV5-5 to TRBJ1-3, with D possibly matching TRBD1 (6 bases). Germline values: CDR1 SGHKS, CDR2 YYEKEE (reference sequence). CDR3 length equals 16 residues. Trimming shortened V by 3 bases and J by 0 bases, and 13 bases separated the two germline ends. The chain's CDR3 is CASSWGLAFSGNTIYF. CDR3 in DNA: TGTGCCAGCAGCTGGGGGCTGGCGTTCTCTGGAAACACCATATATTTT.

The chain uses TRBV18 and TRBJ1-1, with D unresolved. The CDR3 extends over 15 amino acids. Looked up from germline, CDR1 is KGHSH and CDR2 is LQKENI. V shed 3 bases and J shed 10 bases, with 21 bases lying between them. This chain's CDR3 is CASSPVLGMAAVAFF. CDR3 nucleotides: TGTGCCAGCTCACCGGTCCTAGGGATGGCGGCAGTAGCTTTCTTT.

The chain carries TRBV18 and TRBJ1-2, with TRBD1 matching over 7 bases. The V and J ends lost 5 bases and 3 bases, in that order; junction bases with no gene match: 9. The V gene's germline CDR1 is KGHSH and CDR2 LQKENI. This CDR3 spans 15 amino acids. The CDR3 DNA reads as TGTGCCAGCTCAAACAGGGGATTAGGAGACTATGGCTACACCTTC. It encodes CASSNRGLGDYGYTF.

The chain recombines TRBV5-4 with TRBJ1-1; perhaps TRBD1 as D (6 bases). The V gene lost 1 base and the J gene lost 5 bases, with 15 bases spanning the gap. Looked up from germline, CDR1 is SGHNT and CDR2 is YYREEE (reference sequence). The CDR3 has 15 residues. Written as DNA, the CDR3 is TGTGCCAGCAGCTTGCCAGGGGTAGTGGGGACTGAAGCTTTCTTT. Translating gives CASSLPGVVGTEAFF.

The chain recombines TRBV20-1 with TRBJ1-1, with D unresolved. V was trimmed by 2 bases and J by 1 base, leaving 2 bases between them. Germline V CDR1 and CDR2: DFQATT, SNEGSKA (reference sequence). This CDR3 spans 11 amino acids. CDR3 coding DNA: TGCAGTGCTAGATGGAACACTGAAGCTTTCTTT. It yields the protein CSARWNTEAFF.

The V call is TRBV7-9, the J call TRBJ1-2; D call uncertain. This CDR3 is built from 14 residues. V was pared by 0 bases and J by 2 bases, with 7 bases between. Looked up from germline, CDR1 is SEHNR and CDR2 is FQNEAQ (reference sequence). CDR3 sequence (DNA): TGTGCCAGCAGCTTAGCCCCACGGAACTATGGCTACACCTTC. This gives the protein CASSLAPRNYGYTF. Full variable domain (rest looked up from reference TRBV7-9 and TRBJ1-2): DTGVSQNPRHKITKRGQNVTFRCDPISEHNRLYWYRQTLGQGPEFLTYFQNEAQLEKSRLLSDRFSAERPKGSFSTLEIQRTEQGDSAMYLCASSLAPRNYGYTFGSGTRLTVV.

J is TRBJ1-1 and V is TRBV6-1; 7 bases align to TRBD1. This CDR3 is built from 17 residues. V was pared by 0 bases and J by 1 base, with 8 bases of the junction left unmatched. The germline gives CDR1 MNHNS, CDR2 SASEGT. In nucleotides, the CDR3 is TGTGCCAGCAGTGAAGCGGGCCTCGACAGGGAGAACACTGAAGCTTTCTTT. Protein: CASSEAGLDRENTEAFF.

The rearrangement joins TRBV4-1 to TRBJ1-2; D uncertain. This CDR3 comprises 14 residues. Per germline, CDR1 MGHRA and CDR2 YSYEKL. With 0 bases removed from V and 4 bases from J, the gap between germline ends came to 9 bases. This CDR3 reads CASSQDLGPYGYTF. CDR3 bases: TGCGCCAGCAGCCAAGATCTTGGGCCCTATGGCTACACCTTC.

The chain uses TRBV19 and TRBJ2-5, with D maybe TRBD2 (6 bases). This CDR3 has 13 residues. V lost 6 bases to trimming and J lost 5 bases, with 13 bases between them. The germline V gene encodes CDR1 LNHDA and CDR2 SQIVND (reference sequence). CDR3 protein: CASRSASAETQYF. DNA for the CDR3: TGTGCCAGTAGGTCTGCTAGCGCGGAGACCCAGTACTTC.

The CDR3 loop reads CASSPGGGWKIVTQYF. As DNA, the CDR3 is TGCGCCAGCAGCCCGGGGGGGGGCTGGAAAATTGTGACCCAGTACTTC. The chain employs TRBV5-1 and TRBJ2-5; 8 bases are a match to TRBD2. The trim removed 4 bases at V and 7 bases at J, leaving 15 bases unmatched. CDR1 is SGHRS and CDR2 is YFSETQ in the germline V gene. The CDR3 spans 16 residues.

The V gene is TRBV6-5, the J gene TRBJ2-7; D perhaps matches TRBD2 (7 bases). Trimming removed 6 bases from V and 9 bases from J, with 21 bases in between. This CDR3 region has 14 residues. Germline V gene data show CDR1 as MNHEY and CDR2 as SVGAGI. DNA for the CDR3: TGTGCCAGCAGCGCGGCGGGGCGGGGGCCCCGGCAGTACTTC. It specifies CASSAAGRGPRQYF.

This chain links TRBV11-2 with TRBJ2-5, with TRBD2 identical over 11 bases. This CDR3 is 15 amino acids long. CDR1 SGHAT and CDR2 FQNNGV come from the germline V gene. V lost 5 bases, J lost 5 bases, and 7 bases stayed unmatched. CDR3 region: CASSVSGGALETQYF. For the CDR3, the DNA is TGTGCCAGCAGCGTTAGCGGGGGGGCCCTTGAGACCCAGTACTTC.

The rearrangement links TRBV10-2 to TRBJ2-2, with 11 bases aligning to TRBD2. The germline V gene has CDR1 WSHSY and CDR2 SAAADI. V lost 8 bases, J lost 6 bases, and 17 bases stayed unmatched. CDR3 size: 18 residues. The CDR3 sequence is CASSPSGASGGRAGELFF. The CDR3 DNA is TGCGCCAGCTCGCCATCTGGGGCTAGCGGGGGGAGGGCCGGGGAGCTGTTTTTT.

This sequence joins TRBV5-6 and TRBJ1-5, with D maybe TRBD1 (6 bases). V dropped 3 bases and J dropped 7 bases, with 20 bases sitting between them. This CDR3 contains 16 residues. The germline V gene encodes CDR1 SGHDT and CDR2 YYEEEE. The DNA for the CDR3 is TGTGCCAGCAGCTCGTTAGGATCGCAGGGGATGCAGCCCCAGCATTTT. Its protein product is CASSSLGSQGMQPQHF.

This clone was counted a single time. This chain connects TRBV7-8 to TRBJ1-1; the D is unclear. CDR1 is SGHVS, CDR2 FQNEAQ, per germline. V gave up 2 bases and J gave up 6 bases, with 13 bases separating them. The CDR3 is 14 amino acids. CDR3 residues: CASSLFPVPSEAFF. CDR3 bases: TGTGCCAGCAGCTTATTTCCCGTTCCTTCTGAAGCTTTCTTT.

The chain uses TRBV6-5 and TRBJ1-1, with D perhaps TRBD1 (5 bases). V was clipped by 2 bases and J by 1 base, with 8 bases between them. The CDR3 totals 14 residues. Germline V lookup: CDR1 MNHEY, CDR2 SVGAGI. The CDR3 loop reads CASSYDSPNTEAFF. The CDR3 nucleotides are TGTGCCAGCAGTTACGACAGCCCGAACACTGAAGCTTTCTTT.

CDR3 nucleotide sequence: TGTGCCAGCTCACCTCAAGAGGGGAACACTGAAGCTTTCTTT. It specifies CASSPQEGNTEAFF. The chain recombines TRBV18 with TRBJ1-1; no reliable D call. The CDR3 length is 14 residues. V was clipped by 3 bases and J by 1 base, with 9 bases between them. Germline lookup yields CDR1 KGHSH and CDR2 LQKENI.

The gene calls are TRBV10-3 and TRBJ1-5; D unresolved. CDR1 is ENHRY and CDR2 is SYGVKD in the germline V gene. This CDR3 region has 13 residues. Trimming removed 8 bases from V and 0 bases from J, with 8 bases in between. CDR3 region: CAISTDSNQPQHF. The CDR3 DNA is TGTGCCATCTCCACTGATAGCAATCAGCCCCAGCATTTT.

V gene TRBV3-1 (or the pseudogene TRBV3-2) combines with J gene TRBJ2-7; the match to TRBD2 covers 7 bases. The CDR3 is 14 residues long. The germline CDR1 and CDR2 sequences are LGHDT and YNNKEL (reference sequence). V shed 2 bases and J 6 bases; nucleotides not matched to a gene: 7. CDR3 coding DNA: TGTGCCAGCAGCCAACTAGCGGACGCGACCGAGCAGTACTTC. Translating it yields CASSQLADATEQYF.

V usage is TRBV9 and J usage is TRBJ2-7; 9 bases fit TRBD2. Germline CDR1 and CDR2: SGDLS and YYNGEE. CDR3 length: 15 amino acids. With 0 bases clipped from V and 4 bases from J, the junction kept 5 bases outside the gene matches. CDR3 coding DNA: TGTGCCAGCAGCGTAGGCCAGCGGGGGGCGTACGAGCAGTACTTC. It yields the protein CASSVGQRGAYEQYF.

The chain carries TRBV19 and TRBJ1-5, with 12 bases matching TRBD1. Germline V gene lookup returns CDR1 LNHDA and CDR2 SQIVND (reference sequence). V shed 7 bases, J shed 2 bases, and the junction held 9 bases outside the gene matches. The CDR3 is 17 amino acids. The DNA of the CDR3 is TGTGCCAGTAAGTCGGGACAGGGGGCAAGGGGCAATCAGCCCCAGCATTTT. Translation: CASKSGQGARGNQPQHF.

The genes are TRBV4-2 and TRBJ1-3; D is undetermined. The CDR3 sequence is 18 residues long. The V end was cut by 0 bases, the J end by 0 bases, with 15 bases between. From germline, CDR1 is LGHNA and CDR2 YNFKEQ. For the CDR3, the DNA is TGTGCCAGCAGCCAAGAGGGGTCCAACCTACTCTCTGGAAACACCATATATTTT. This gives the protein CASSQEGSNLLSGNTIYF.

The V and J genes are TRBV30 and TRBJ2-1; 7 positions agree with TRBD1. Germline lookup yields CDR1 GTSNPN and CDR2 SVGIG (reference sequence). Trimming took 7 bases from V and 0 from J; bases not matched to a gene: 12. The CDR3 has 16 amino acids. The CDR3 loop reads CAFRGTLRSSYNEQFF. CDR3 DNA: TGTGCCTTCAGGGGGACCCTCCGGAGCTCCTACAATGAGCAGTTCTTC. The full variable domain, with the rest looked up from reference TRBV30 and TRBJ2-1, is SQTIHQWPATLVQPVGSPLSLECTVEGTSNPNLYWYRQAAGRGLQLLFYSVGIGQISSEVPQNLSASRPQDRQFILSSKKLLLSDSGFYLCAFRGTLRSSYNEQFFGPGTRLTVL.

The DNA of the CDR3 is TGTGCCAGCAGTTCCTCACGGGGGGGCGCGTCTGAAGCTTTCTTT. Its protein product is CASSSSRGGASEAFF. The chain uses TRBV27 and TRBJ1-1, with D tentatively TRBD1 (6 bases). V shed 4 bases and J shed 6 bases, with 18 bases lying between them. The CDR3 consists of 15 residues. Germline V CDR1 and CDR2: MNHEY, SMNVEV (reference sequence).

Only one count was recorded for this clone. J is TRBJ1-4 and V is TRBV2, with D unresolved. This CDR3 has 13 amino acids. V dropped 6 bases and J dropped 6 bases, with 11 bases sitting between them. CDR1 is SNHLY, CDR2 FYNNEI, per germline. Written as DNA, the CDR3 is TGTGCCAGCAGAGGCAGGCCTGATGAAAAACTGTTTTTT. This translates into CASRGRPDEKLFF.

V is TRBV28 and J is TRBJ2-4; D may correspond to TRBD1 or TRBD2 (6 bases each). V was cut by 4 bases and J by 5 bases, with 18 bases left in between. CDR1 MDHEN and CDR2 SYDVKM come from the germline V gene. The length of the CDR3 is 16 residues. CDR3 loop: CASSSTGFRGQNIQYF. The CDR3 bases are TGTGCCAGCAGTTCCACGGGGTTCCGGGGGCAAAACATTCAGTACTTC.

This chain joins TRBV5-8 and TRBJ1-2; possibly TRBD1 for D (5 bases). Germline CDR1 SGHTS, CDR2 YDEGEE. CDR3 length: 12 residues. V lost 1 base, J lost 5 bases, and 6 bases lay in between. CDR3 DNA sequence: TGTGCCAGCAGCTTGTCAGGGTATGGCTACACCTTC. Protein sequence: CASSLSGYGYTF.

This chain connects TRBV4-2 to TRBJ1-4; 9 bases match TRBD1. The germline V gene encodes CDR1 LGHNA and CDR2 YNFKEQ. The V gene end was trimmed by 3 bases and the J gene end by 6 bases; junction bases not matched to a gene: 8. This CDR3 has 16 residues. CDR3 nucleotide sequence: TGTGCCAGCAGCCATAGCGAACAGGGGGCTTATGAAAAACTGTTTTTT. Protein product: CASSHSEQGAYEKLFF.

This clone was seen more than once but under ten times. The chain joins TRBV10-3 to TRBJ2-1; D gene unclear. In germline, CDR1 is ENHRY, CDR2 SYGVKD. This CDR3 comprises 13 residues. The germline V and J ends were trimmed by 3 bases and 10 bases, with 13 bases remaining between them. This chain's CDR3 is CAISDAKQWEQFF. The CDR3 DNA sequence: TGTGCCATCAGTGACGCTAAGCAATGGGAGCAGTTCTTC.

This CDR3 is CSVGGDNGYTF. The CDR3 DNA reads TGCAGCGTTGGGGGGGACAATGGCTACACCTTC. This chain connects TRBV29-1 to TRBJ1-2, with D possibly TRBD1 on 6 matching bases. Trimming removed 4 bases at V and 6 bases at J, with 9 bases between. The CDR3 totals 11 residues. CDR1 is SQVTM and CDR2 is ANQGSEA in the germline V gene.